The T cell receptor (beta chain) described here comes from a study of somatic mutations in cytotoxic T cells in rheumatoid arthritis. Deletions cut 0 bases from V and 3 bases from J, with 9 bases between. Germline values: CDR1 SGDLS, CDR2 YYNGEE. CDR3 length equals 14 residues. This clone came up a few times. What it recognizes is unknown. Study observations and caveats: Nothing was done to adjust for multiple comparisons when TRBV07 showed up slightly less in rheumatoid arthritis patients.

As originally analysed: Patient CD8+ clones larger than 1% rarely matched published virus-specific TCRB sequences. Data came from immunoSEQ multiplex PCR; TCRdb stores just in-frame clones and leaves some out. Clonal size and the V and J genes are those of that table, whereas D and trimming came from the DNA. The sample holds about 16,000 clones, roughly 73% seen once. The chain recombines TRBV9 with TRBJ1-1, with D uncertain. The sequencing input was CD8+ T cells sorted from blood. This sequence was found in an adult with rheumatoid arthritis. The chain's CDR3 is CASSVGVGDTEAFF. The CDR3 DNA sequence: TGTGCCAGCAGCGTAGGGGTCGGGGACACTGAAGCTTTCTTT.